Following are 10 T cell receptor beta chains from one sample sequenced in a study of blood T cells in healthy people across ages. A sample-barcoded 5' primer and a J-beta primer mix were used in a second PCR of about 7 to 11 cycles. TCRdb reanalysed the 5' RACE reads using MiXCR and keeps one entry per CDR3 protein. The sample yields under 800,000 distinct CDR3 sequences, about 21% seen once. The material sequenced was blood. Receptors originate from a man in his 70s in good health.

V and J are TRBV7-3 and TRBJ2-1; TRBD2 matches at 7 bases. The trim removed 4 bases at V and 3 bases at J, leaving 9 bases unmatched. Germline V gene lookup returns CDR1 SGHTA and CDR2 FQGTGA. The CDR3 is 16 residues long. Written as DNA, the CDR3 is TGTGCCAGCAGCTGGGGCCCGGGAGGCGGCTACAATGAGCAGTTCTTC. Protein product: CASSWGPGGGYNEQFF. Using reference TRBV7-3 and TRBJ2-1 for the parts outside the CDR3, the full variable domain is GAGVSQTPSNKVTEKGKYVELRCDPISGHTALYWYRQSLGQGPEFLIYFQGTGAADDSGLPNDRFFAVRPEGSVSTLKIQRTERGDSAVYLCASSWGPGGGYNEQFFGPGTRLTVL.

This clonotype was observed a few times. The genes are TRBV28 and TRBJ2-1, with 9 bases that match TRBD1. The CDR3 extends over 16 amino acids. Germline CDR1 and CDR2: MDHEN and SYDVKM. After removal of 7 bases from V and 7 bases from J, the junction contained 14 bases not matched to a gene. CDR3 in DNA: TGTGCCAGCATTTCCAGAACCGGGACAGGGTTAAATGAGCAGTTCTTC. Translation: CASISRTGTGLNEQFF.

The chain combines TRBV5-5 with TRBJ2-7, with 7 bases lining up with TRBD1. The CDR3 consists of 15 residues. Germline values: CDR1 SGHKS, CDR2 YYEKEE (reference sequence). After removal of 4 bases from V and 0 bases from J, the junction contained 7 bases not matched to a gene. For the CDR3, the DNA is TGTGCCAGCAGCGTGACCGGGACAGACTCCTACGAGCAGTACTTC. Protein product: CASSVTGTDSYEQYF.

CDR3 bases: TGTGCCAGCAGTTTGGACAGGGCAGCCTACGAGCAGTACTTC. It encodes CASSLDRAAYEQYF. The V gene is TRBV11-2, the J gene TRBJ2-7, with 8 positions matching TRBD1. Per the germline V gene, CDR1 is SGHAT and CDR2 is FQNNGV. The CDR3 covers 14 residues. After removal of 6 bases from V and 2 bases from J, the junction contained 6 bases not matched to a gene. The variable domain in full, with the rest retrieved from reference TRBV11-2 and TRBJ2-7, is EAGVAQSPRYKIIEKRQSVAFWCNPISGHATLYWYQQILGQGPKLLIQFQNNGVVDDSQLPKDRFSAERLKGVDSTLKIQPAKLEDSAVYLCASSLDRAAYEQYFGPGTRLTVT.

This clonotype was counted a few times. The chain carries TRBV18 and TRBJ2-1, with 8 bases that match TRBD2. Germline V CDR1 and CDR2: KGHSH, LQKENI. CDR3 length: 15 amino acids. Trimming cost V 3 bases and J 8 bases; bases outside gene matches: 9. The CDR3 loop is CASSPTGTSWDEQFF. For the CDR3, the DNA is TGTGCCAGCTCACCGACCGGGACTAGTTGGGATGAGCAGTTCTTC. The full variable domain, its missing parts supplied by reference TRBV18 and TRBJ2-1, is NAGVMQNPRHLVRRRGQEARLRCSPMKGHSHVYWYRQLPEEGLKFMVYLQKENIIDESGMPKERFSAEFPKEGPSILRIQQVVRGDSAAYFCASSPTGTSWDEQFFGPGTRLTVL.

The rearrangement links TRBV5-1 to TRBJ2-7; TRBD1 matches 8 bases. Germline CDR1 and CDR2: SGHRS and YFSETQ. The V gene end was trimmed by 2 bases and the J gene end by 2 bases; junction bases not matched to a gene: 12. This CDR3 region has 17 residues. The DNA of the CDR3 is TGCGCCAGCAGCTTCTCGGACAGGGCCTTTTCGACCTACGAGCAGTACTTC. It yields the protein CASSFSDRAFSTYEQYF.

This chain connects TRBV7-9 to TRBJ2-1; 8 bases agree with TRBD1. The J segment lost 0 bases and the V segment lost 4 bases, leaving 2 bases of the junction unmatched. CDR1 is SEHNR and CDR2 is FQNEAQ in the germline V gene (reference sequence). The CDR3 extends over 15 amino acids. CDR3 residues: CASSWDRISYNEQFF. The CDR3, as DNA: TGTGCCAGCAGCTGGGACAGGATCTCCTACAATGAGCAGTTCTTC.

This clonotype was seen a few times. This CDR3 reads CASRPDRAGNTGELFF. In nucleotides, the CDR3 is TGTGCCAGCAGACCCGACAGGGCGGGAAACACCGGGGAGCTGTTTTTT. V is TRBV5-6 and J is TRBJ2-2; the D gene is possibly TRBD1 (7 bases). CDR1 is SGHDT, CDR2 YYEEEE, per germline. The CDR3 contains 16 residues. Trimming removed 5 bases at V and 2 bases at J, with 16 bases between. Combining the CDR3 with reference TRBV5-6 and TRBJ2-2 gives the whole variable domain DAGVTQSPTHLIKTRGQQVTLRCSPKSGHDTVSWYQQALGQGPQFIFQYYEEEERQRGNFPDRFSGHQFPNYSSELNVNALLLGDSALYLCASRPDRAGNTGELFFGEGSRLTVL.

This clonotype was picked up one time. The V call is TRBV5-4, the J call TRBJ2-1; D gene uncertain. V was pared by 3 bases and J by 0 bases, with 13 bases between. Germline CDR1 is SGHNT and CDR2 is YYREEE (reference sequence). CDR3 length: 16 residues. CDR3 in DNA: TGTGCCAGCAGCTCCCAGTTGGAAAGCTCCTACAATGAGCAGTTCTTC. Amino acid sequence: CASSSQLESSYNEQFF.

This chain joins TRBV15 and TRBJ1-4; no clear D. The ends were cut back, 4 bases at V and 6 bases at J, with 6 bases in the middle. CDR1 and CDR2 from the germline V gene are LNHNV and YYDKDF (reference sequence). The CDR3 has 12 residues. CDR3 coding DNA: TGTGCCACCAGCAAAGCCTATGAAAAACTGTTTTTT. Amino acid sequence: CATSKAYEKLFF.